One T cell receptor beta chain is described in this entry. This clonotype was seen a few times. The clone's antigen remains unknown. Per-base qualities were not stored, and no clone one base away is much larger. The entry originates in a study (dated by TCRdb to 2016 to 2018). Receptor amplification or capture employed RT-PCR. The run used an Illumina MiSeq. TCRdb trimmed the raw reads at Q25, called clones with MiXCR and kept productive beta chains. All rows with the same CDR3 protein become a single entry with the most common DNA and genes. The sample table records hundreds of thousands of distinct CDR3 sequences; about 14% of these occur just once. About 3.9% of the sample comes from the top ten. The germline V gene gives CDR1 as SGHRS and CDR2 as YFSETQ. Relative to germline, V is missing 2 bases and J is missing 0 bases, with 3 bases of the junction outside any gene match. From the cysteine through the phenylalanine, the CDR3 covers 15 amino acids. Only the CDR3 portion is preserved as DNA: 45 bases, with reading frame beginning at the first base.

Material for sequencing was memory CD4+ T cells from blood. The sequence joins TRBV5-1 to TRBJ1-1, with TRBD1 matching 8 junction bases. The sequence was obtained from a female donor in good health, serving as a healthy control. The CDR3 region has the sequence CASSFTGGMNTEAFF. DNA sequence: TGCGCCAGCAGCTTTACAGGGGGAATGAACACTGAAGCTTTCTTT. This CDR3, with the reference TRBV5-1 and TRBJ1-1 proteins standing in past its ends, gives the full variable domain KAGVTQTPRYLIKTRGQQVTLSCSPISGHRSVSWYQQTPGQGLQFLFEYFSETQRNKGNFPGRFSGRQFSNSRSEMNVSTLELGDSALYLCASSFTGGMNTEAFFGQGTRLTVV.